The 5 T cell receptor beta chains listed next were all sequenced from one sample in a study of shared clonotypes between healthy human individuals. Method: immunoSEQ multiplex PCR; TCRdb's copy keeps in-frame clones and lacks some. This sample has more than 500,000 clones; roughly 95% occur once, and the top ten carry about 0.064%. What was sequenced was naive CD4+ T cells sorted from blood. Noted subset: CD45RA+ positively selected. Source of these receptors: a woman aged 25-40 years in good health.

This rearrangement joins TRBV5-1 to TRBJ1-1; 7 bases fit TRBD1. Germline V gene sequence: CDR1 SGHRS, CDR2 YFSETQ. Germline trimming cut 5 bases from V and 6 bases from J; bases unmatched to any gene: 4. This CDR3 comprises 12 residues. The CDR3 sequence: CASSSQGAEAFF. In DNA form, the CDR3 reads TGCGCCAGCAGTTCTCAGGGGGCTGAAGCTTTCTTT.

V and J are TRBV7-6 and TRBJ2-5; 13 positions match TRBD2. Germline lookup yields CDR1 SGHVS and CDR2 FNYEAQ. V dropped 4 bases and J dropped 4; count of bases not matched to a gene: 3. This CDR3 is 15 amino acids long. CDR3 loop: CASSSWTSGRETQYF. As DNA, the CDR3 is TGTGCCAGCAGCTCTTGGACTAGCGGGAGAGAGACCCAGTACTTC.

This rearrangement joins TRBV6-6 to TRBJ2-5, with TRBD2 matching over 9 bases. Trimming removed 8 bases from V and 5 bases from J; junction bases left unmatched: 6. This CDR3 has 13 amino acids. Looked up from germline, CDR1 is MNHNY and CDR2 is SVGAGI (reference sequence). CDR3 residues: CASRREGRETQYF. The CDR3 bases are TGTGCCAGCCGGCGGGAGGGAAGGGAGACCCAGTACTTC.

This clone was picked up one time. Different DNA sequences within this sample yield the same CDR3. The chain uses TRBV27 and TRBJ2-7, with no clear D. This CDR3 region has 13 residues. V was pared by 2 bases and J by 2 bases, with 7 bases between. Germline values: CDR1 MNHEY, CDR2 SMNVEV (reference sequence). The CDR3 sequence: CASSLRPAYEQYF. The CDR3, as DNA: TGTGCCAGCAGTTTAAGGCCGGCCTACGAGCAGTACTTC.

This clone was observed once. This chain connects TRBV6-6 to TRBJ2-7, with no clear D. V shed 8 bases and J shed 3 bases, with 14 bases lying between them. The CDR3 has 13 residues. The germline CDR1 and CDR2 sequences are MNHNY and SVGAGI (reference sequence). This CDR3 is CASLGRNDYEQYF. DNA for the CDR3: TGTGCCAGCCTAGGAAGGAACGACTACGAGCAGTACTTC.